This T cell receptor beta chain was obtained from a study of neurological immune-mediated disorders. Broader study findings: Patients with HTLV-1-associated myelopathy had the highest level of TCR clonal expansion, whereas patients with multiple sclerosis had the lowest level, falling beneath the level found in healthy controls.

The team produced cDNA through 5'RACE using 10-nucleotide random UMIs. Per sequencing run, 15-18 subjects together gave over 170 million TCR-beta sequences. MiXCR, run by TCRdb on the 5' RACE reads, gives a single entry per CDR3 protein. The table shows around 70,000 distinct CDR3 sequences, with about 3% occurring only once. This clonotype was seen repeatedly, ten times or more. Its matching antigen is unknown. Unsorted libraries were prepared from 2 million PBMCs that had been stored at -80 C. V was shortened by 0 bases and J by 2 bases, with 11 bases between the two germline ends. The CDR3 sequence is 15 residues long. Germline CDR1 reads DFQATT; CDR2 reads SNEGSKA (reference sequence).

The V call is TRBV20-1, the J call TRBJ1-5, with unresolved D. The sequence derives from a woman in her fifties or sixties with multiple sclerosis. The sequencing sample was made of PBMCs. Here the CDR3 DNA reads TGCAGTGCTAGAGAGTCGGGGTGGCGCAATCAGCCCCAGCATTTT. It encodes CSARESGWRNQPQHF.